This TCR beta chain came from a study of blood T cell repertoires in COVID-19. Looking at the study overall: There were acute and convalescent COVID-19 samples, and they came from the United States, Italy and Spain. In each case, the material was cDNA or gDNA derived from T cells, B-cell-depleted T cells, or PBMCs.

The length of the CDR3 is 17 residues. The germline V gene encodes CDR1 MGHRA and CDR2 YSYEKL. The ends were cut back, 0 bases at V and 4 bases at J, with 18 bases in the middle. Per the original data handling: Using reference gene primer amplification, nucleated cell counts were estimated. Sequencing used immunoSEQ multiplex PCR; TCRdb keeps in-frame clones, though not all of them. From that table come the V and J calls and clone size; the DNA was used to work out D and trimming. The sample lists 41,000 or so clones, about 85% seen once, with under 4.5% in the top ten. The TCR originated in a man between 60 and 75 years old with acute or convalescent COVID-19. Sequencing was carried out using peripheral blood. The V and J genes are TRBV4-1 and TRBJ2-5, with a possible D match to TRBD1 (6 bases). CDR3 region: CASSQDWGPGVPETQYF. The CDR3 coding sequence is TGCGCCAGCAGCCAAGATTGGGGGCCGGGCGTCCCAGAGACCCAGTACTTC.